A single T cell receptor (beta chain) is shown here with its context. Using immunoSEQ multiplex PCR, the repertoire was profiled, and TCRdb retains in-frame clones only, with some absent. The sample includes tens of thousands of clones, roughly nine tenths seen only once; the top ten take 25% to 35%. The sample belongs to a study of T cell responses to AZD1222 COVID-19 vaccine. V was trimmed by 2 bases and J by 2 bases, leaving 6 bases between them. The CDR3 has 13 residues. Germline lookup yields CDR1 LNHDA and CDR2 SQIVND (reference sequence). The clonotype comes from an adult who received the AZD1222 COVID-19 vaccine. The J gene is TRBJ1-1, the V gene TRBV19; no clear D. Source: peripheral blood, taken 28 days after the second AZD1222 dose. The CDR3 DNA is TGTGCCAGTAGTATAACGGGTAACACTGAAGCTTTCTTT. This encodes CASSITGNTEAFF.